Below are 30 T cell receptor beta chains sequenced from a single sample in a study of cytomegalovirus exposure and HLA in healthy donors. The study ran its PCR with 60 Vbeta and 13 Jbeta primers. Assay: immunoSEQ multiplex PCR; the TCRdb copy retains only in-frame clones and omits some. The sample shows about 140,000 clones, roughly 77% of them seen only once. The specimen was PBMCs. Source of these receptors: a female donor in good health and CMV-seronegative.

The genes are TRBV7-9 and TRBJ2-5; D is unclear. Trimming shortened V by 5 bases and J by 3 bases, and 10 bases separated the two germline ends. Germline V CDR1 and CDR2: SEHNR, FQNEAQ (reference sequence). The CDR3 runs to 13 residues. CDR3 protein: CASSLEIKETQYF. For the CDR3, the DNA is TGTGCCAGCAGCCTTGAGATAAAAGAGACCCAGTACTTC.

This sequence joins TRBV13 and TRBJ2-7; D is unclear. CDR1 PRHDT and CDR2 FYEKMQ come from the germline V gene (reference sequence). The CDR3 covers 16 residues. Trimming left V 3 bases short and J 0 bases short, with 15 bases between. The CDR3 sequence is CASSFRYSRNSYEQYF. CDR3 sequence (DNA): TGTGCCAGCAGCTTTCGGTACAGCCGTAACTCCTACGAGCAGTACTTC.

Details on this clone: At one boundary the junction diverges from the germline segment, which might be a read error. This rearrangement joins TRBV7-7 to TRBJ1-4; 9 bases map to TRBD1. Germline lookup yields CDR1 SSHAT and CDR2 FNYEAQ (reference sequence). The CDR3 totals 15 residues. This chain's CDR3 is CASSDRDREGEKLFF. CDR3 bases: TGTGCTAGCAGCGACCGGGACAGGGAGGGCGAAAAACTGTTTTTT. The whole variable domain, filled in from reference TRBV7-7 and TRBJ1-4, reads GAGVSQSPRYKVTKRGQDVTLRCDPISSHATLYWYQQALGQGPEFLTYFNYEAQPDKSGLPSDRFSAERPEGSISTLTIQRTEQRDSAMYRCASSDRDREGEKLFFGSGTQLSVL.

The rearrangement uses TRBV9 and TRBJ2-3; D is perhaps TRBD1 (6 bases). The CDR3 extends over 13 amino acids. Germline lookup yields CDR1 SGDLS and CDR2 YYNGEE. The ends were cut back, 0 bases at V and 6 bases at J, with 8 bases in the middle. DNA of the CDR3: TGTGCCAGCAGCGTAGGCGACAGGGATACGCAGTATTTT. Translating it yields CASSVGDRDTQYF. Supplemented by reference TRBV9 and TRBJ2-3, the full variable domain reads DSGVTQTPKHLITATGQRVTLRCSPRSGDLSVYWYQQSLDQGLQFLIQYYNGEERAKGNILERFSAQQFPDLHSELNLSSLELGDSALYFCASSVGDRDTQYFGPGTRLTVL.

The V gene is TRBV4-3, the J gene TRBJ2-6, with no clear D. Germline assignment: CDR1 LGHNA and CDR2 YSLEER. V was shortened by 0 bases and J by 0 bases, with 6 bases between the two germline ends. This CDR3 comprises 16 residues. DNA for the CDR3: TGCGCCAGCAGCCAAGATCCCCGCTCTGGGGCCAACGTCCTGACTTTC. Translating it yields CASSQDPRSGANVLTF.

The chain has TRBV5-6 and TRBJ2-1, with TRBD2 matching 10 bases. The CDR3 loop spans 16 amino acids. V was clipped by 4 bases and J by 2 bases; unmatched bases: 6. The germline V gene encodes CDR1 SGHDT and CDR2 YYEEEE. CDR3 nucleotides: TGTGCCAGCAGCCCAATTAGCGGGAGGCCCTACAATGAGCAGTTCTTC. Its translation is CASSPISGRPYNEQFF. Complete variable domain (other parts from reference TRBV5-6 and TRBJ2-1): DAGVTQSPTHLIKTRGQQVTLRCSPKSGHDTVSWYQQALGQGPQFIFQYYEEEERQRGNFPDRFSGHQFPNYSSELNVNALLLGDSALYLCASSPISGRPYNEQFFGPGTRLTVL.

The chain combines TRBV7-9 with TRBJ1-2; D call uncertain. Germline CDR1 SEHNR, CDR2 FQNEAQ (reference sequence). The V gene lost 4 bases and the J gene lost 2 bases, with 8 bases spanning the gap. The length of the CDR3 is 13 residues. CDR3 coding DNA: TGTGCCAGCAGCTCCAGACACAACTATGGCTACACCTTC. Amino acids: CASSSRHNYGYTF. Looking up the rest from reference TRBV7-9 and TRBJ1-2 gives the full variable domain: DTGVSQNPRHKITKRGQNVTFRCDPISEHNRLYWYRQTLGQGPEFLTYFQNEAQLEKSRLLSDRFSAERPKGSFSTLEIQRTEQGDSAMYLCASSSRHNYGYTFGSGTRLTVV.

The CDR3 nucleotides read TGTGCCAGCAGTTCCGGACTGCTTAGCACAGATACGCAGTATTTT. The encoded protein is CASSSGLLSTDTQYF. This chain uses TRBV5-4 with TRBJ2-3, with a tentative D call TRBD2 (5 bases). Trimming removed 5 bases at V and 0 bases at J, with 13 bases between. Germline V gene lookup returns CDR1 SGHNT and CDR2 YYREEE (reference sequence). This CDR3 has 15 amino acids.

The chain uses TRBV7-2 and TRBJ2-6, with D unresolved. V was pared by 3 bases and J by 1 base, with 4 bases between. CDR1 and CDR2 (germline): SGHTA, FQGNSA. CDR3 length: 14 residues. CDR3 sequence: CASSLRSGANVLTF. CDR3 nucleotides: TGTGCCAGCAGCTTGAGGTCTGGGGCCAACGTCCTGACTTTC.

The chain joins TRBV6-5 to TRBJ2-7; 7 bases line up with TRBD2. Germline trimming cut 5 bases from V and 7 bases from J; bases unmatched to any gene: 11. This CDR3 is 14 amino acids long. Germline CDR1 and CDR2: MNHEY and SVGAGI. The CDR3 loop reads CASSGDYASGEQYF. The CDR3 coding sequence is TGTGCCAGCAGTGGGGACTACGCCTCAGGGGAGCAGTACTTC.

This sequence joins TRBV6-5 and TRBJ2-5; TRBD2 aligns across 8 bases. The ends lost 6 bases at V and 7 bases at J; junction bases unmatched: 13. The CDR3 runs to 15 residues. Germline lookup yields CDR1 MNHEY and CDR2 SVGAGI. DNA of the CDR3: TGTGCCAGCAGGTCCGGTGCGGGAGGAGCCCGGACCCAGTACTTC. Translation: CASRSGAGGARTQYF.

The chain is built from TRBV12-5 and TRBJ1-2; possibly TRBD1 for D (5 bases). CDR1 LGHNT and CDR2 FRNRAP come from the germline V gene. The CDR3 is 15 amino acids. The V and J ends lost 3 bases and 8 bases respectively, with 19 bases between them. The CDR3 DNA follows: TGTGCTAGTGGTTTCCCCGACGGGGGGTACGGCGGCTACACCTTC. Protein sequence: CASGFPDGGYGGYTF.

The genes are TRBV19 and TRBJ1-5; 8 bases are shared with TRBD1. V lost 6 bases and J lost 5; bases outside the gene matches: 18. The CDR3 has 18 residues. Germline V gives CDR1 LNHDA, CDR2 SQIVND (reference sequence). The CDR3 loop is CASRAGTGHMQADQPQHF. The CDR3 DNA reads TGTGCCAGTAGGGCTGGGACAGGACATATGCAGGCGGATCAGCCCCAGCATTTT.

This clone was found once. This chain joins TRBV7-3 and TRBJ2-5; the D is unclear. The CDR3 has 12 amino acids. V shed 5 bases and J shed 1 base, with 5 bases lying between them. Germline V CDR1 and CDR2: SGHTA, FQGTGA. DNA for the CDR3: TGTGCCAGCAGCCCTACCCAAGAGACCCAGTACTTC. This gives the protein CASSPTQETQYF.

This clone was observed a few times. The chain recombines TRBV7-9 with TRBJ2-3; 10 bases map to TRBD1. Germline CDR1 and CDR2: SEHNR and FQNEAQ (reference sequence). The CDR3 is 15 amino acids. The junction had 5 bases not matched to a gene; V was cut back by 5 bases and J by 3 bases. CDR3 amino acids: CASSLRDRGTDTQYF. As DNA, the CDR3 is TGTGCCAGCAGCCTCCGGGACAGGGGAACAGATACGCAGTATTTT.

This chain joins TRBV5-4 and TRBJ1-1; D is unclear. Deletions cut 1 base from V and 3 bases from J, with 13 bases between. The CDR3 extends over 15 amino acids. Per the germline V gene, CDR1 is SGHNT and CDR2 is YYREEE (reference sequence). CDR3 in DNA: TGTGCCAGCAGCTTGCTCTTTGGGAGGGACACTGAAGCTTTCTTT. It is translated as CASSLLFGRDTEAFF. Together with reference TRBV5-4 and TRBJ1-1, the CDR3 gives the full variable domain: ETGVTQSPTHLIKTRGQQVTLRCSSQSGHNTVSWYQQALGQGPQFIFQYYREEENGRGNFPPRFSGLQFPNYSSELNVNALELDDSALYLCASSLLFGRDTEAFFGQGTRLTVV.

The V gene is TRBV5-1, the J gene TRBJ2-5; TRBD2 matches 9 bases. The CDR3 has 14 amino acids. Germline V gene data show CDR1 as SGHRS and CDR2 as YFSETQ. Losses at the gene ends were 4 bases for V and 2 bases for J; bases not matched to a gene: 3. The CDR3 DNA sequence: TGCGCCAGCAGCGGGAGCGGGGGGCAAGAGACCCAGTACTTC. The encoded protein is CASSGSGGQETQYF. Full variable domain (missing parts from reference TRBV5-1 and TRBJ2-5): KAGVTQTPRYLIKTRGQQVTLSCSPISGHRSVSWYQQTPGQGLQFLFEYFSETQRNKGNFPGRFSGRQFSNSRSEMNVSTLELGDSALYLCASSGSGGQETQYFGPGTRLLVL.

The chain recombines TRBV9 with TRBJ2-3; TRBD2 agrees at 7 bases. Germline CDR1 SGDLS, CDR2 YYNGEE. The ends lost 4 bases at V and 0 bases at J; junction bases unmatched: 8. This CDR3 is 16 amino acids long. The CDR3 region is CASSTVSGSSTDTQYF. CDR3 coding DNA: TGTGCCAGCAGCACCGTTAGCGGGTCTAGCACAGATACGCAGTATTTT.

The rearrangement links TRBV4-1 to TRBJ2-3; D is ambiguous. Germline assignment: CDR1 MGHRA and CDR2 YSYEKL. V was pared by 0 bases and J by 6 bases, with 19 bases between. The CDR3 consists of 17 residues. The CDR3 sequence: CASSQDPALGEWDTQYF. Written as DNA, the CDR3 is TGCGCCAGCAGCCAAGATCCCGCCCTGGGCGAATGGGATACGCAGTATTTT.

This chain joins TRBV11-3 and TRBJ2-7; D possibly corresponds to TRBD2 (5 bases). V dropped 5 bases and J dropped 1 base, with 18 bases sitting between them. This CDR3 has 16 amino acids. In germline, CDR1 is SGHNT, CDR2 YENEEA. As DNA, the CDR3 is TGTGCCAGCAGCCGAGTGGCGGGCCTGCTGTCCTACGAGCAGTACTTC. It yields the protein CASSRVAGLLSYEQYF.

The rearrangement joins TRBV7-6 to TRBJ2-1, with 13 bases aligning to TRBD2. The CDR3 sequence is 12 residues long. The germline V gene has CDR1 SGHVS and CDR2 FNYEAQ. Losses at the gene ends were 7 bases for V and 10 bases for J; bases not matched to a gene: 1. The CDR3 DNA follows: TGTGCCAGCAAACTAGCGGGAGGGGAGCAGTTCTTC. Its translation is CASKLAGGEQFF.

This chain uses TRBV29-1 with TRBJ2-3, with D unresolved. The CDR3 runs 13 residues. V dropped 4 bases and J dropped 1 base, with 9 bases sitting between them. CDR1 and CDR2 (germline): SQVTM, ANQGSEA. The CDR3 DNA reads as TGCAGCGTTGGGCCTACAGGCACAGATACGCAGTATTTT. It is translated as CSVGPTGTDTQYF.

The rearrangement uses TRBV2 and TRBJ2-7; 7 bases agree with TRBD2. Germline V gives CDR1 SNHLY, CDR2 FYNNEI. Trimming removed 5 bases from V and 3 bases from J; junction bases left unmatched: 4. The CDR3 runs 13 residues. CDR3 loop: CASSSTGGYEQYF. The CDR3 bases are TGTGCCAGCAGTAGTACGGGGGGCTACGAGCAGTACTTC.

This chain uses TRBV6-6 with TRBJ1-6; 11 nucleotides align to TRBD1. The CDR3 has 15 amino acids. Germline V lookup: CDR1 MNHNY, CDR2 SVGAGI (reference sequence). Unmatched junction bases numbered 7, after V lost 4 bases and J lost 11 bases. The CDR3 bases are TGTGCCAGCAGTTTTCCCGGACAGGGGGCTACACCCCTCCACTTT. Translation: CASSFPGQGATPLHF.

This chain connects TRBV29-1 to TRBJ2-7; 9 bases map to TRBD2. CDR1 SQVTM and CDR2 ANQGSEA come from the germline V gene. The CDR3 is 14 residues long. The ends lost 4 bases at V and 0 bases at J; junction bases unmatched: 4. The CDR3 nucleotides read TGCAGCGTTGGCGGGGGGGCGAGCTCCTACGAGCAGTACTTC. Its protein product is CSVGGGASSYEQYF.

The gene calls are TRBV27 and TRBJ2-1, with 7 bases matching TRBD1. The CDR3 is 15 residues long. J gave up 8 bases and V 2 bases, and 9 bases lay outside the gene matches. Germline values: CDR1 MNHEY, CDR2 SMNVEV (reference sequence). The CDR3 here is CASSLVNRGKDEQFF. CDR3 in DNA: TGTGCCAGCAGTTTAGTCAACAGGGGAAAAGATGAGCAGTTCTTC.

This clone was seen only once. The CDR3 region has the DNA TGTGCCAGCAGCTTAGGAGACAGGGTTACTCTGCCCCAGCATTTT. Protein: CASSLGDRVTLPQHF. This chain joins TRBV7-6 and TRBJ1-5; 7 bases agree with TRBD1. V dropped 1 base and J dropped 9; count of bases not matched to a gene: 9. The CDR3 is 15 amino acids. Germline V CDR1 and CDR2: SGHVS, FNYEAQ.

The gene calls are TRBV9 and TRBJ1-1; maybe TRBD1 (6 bases). The CDR3 has 15 amino acids. V gave up 4 bases and J gave up 5 bases, with 18 bases separating them. CDR1 is SGDLS and CDR2 is YYNGEE in the germline V gene. The CDR3 protein is CASSPQQGLGTEAFF. The CDR3 coding sequence is TGTGCCAGCAGCCCCCAACAGGGATTGGGAACTGAAGCTTTCTTT. Looking up the rest from reference TRBV9 and TRBJ1-1 gives the full variable domain: DSGVTQTPKHLITATGQRVTLRCSPRSGDLSVYWYQQSLDQGLQFLIQYYNGEERAKGNILERFSAQQFPDLHSELNLSSLELGDSALYFCASSPQQGLGTEAFFGQGTRLTVV.

The V gene is TRBV4-1, the J gene TRBJ2-1, with D possibly being TRBD2 (7 bases). The CDR3 is made up of 17 amino acids. The germline CDR1 and CDR2 sequences are MGHRA and YSYEKL. V was shortened by 4 bases and J by 2 bases, with 18 bases between the two germline ends. CDR3 sequence reads: CASSPFLRGPTYNEQFF. Written as DNA, the CDR3 is TGCGCCAGCAGCCCTTTTTTGCGGGGGCCTACCTACAATGAGCAGTTCTTC.

This chain connects TRBV29-1 to TRBJ2-5; D is possibly TRBD2 (5 bases). CDR3 size: 11 residues. Trimming removed 7 bases from V and 5 bases from J, with 11 bases in between. The germline gives CDR1 SQVTM, CDR2 ANQGSEA. DNA for the CDR3: TGCAGCGGGGAGCTTGCGGAGACCCAGTACTTC. Its protein product is CSGELAETQYF.